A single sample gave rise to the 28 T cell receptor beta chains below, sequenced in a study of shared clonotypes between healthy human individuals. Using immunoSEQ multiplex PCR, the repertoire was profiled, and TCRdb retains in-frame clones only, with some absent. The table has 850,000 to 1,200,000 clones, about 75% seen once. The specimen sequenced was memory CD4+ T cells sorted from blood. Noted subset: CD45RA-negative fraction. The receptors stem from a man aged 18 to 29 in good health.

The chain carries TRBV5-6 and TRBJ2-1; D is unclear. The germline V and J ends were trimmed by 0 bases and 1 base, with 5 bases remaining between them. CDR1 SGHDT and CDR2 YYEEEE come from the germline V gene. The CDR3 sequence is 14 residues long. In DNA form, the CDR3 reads TGTGCCAGCAGCTTGGATCTATCCTACAATGAGCAGTTCTTC. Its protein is CASSLDLSYNEQFF. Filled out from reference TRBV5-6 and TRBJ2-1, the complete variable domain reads DAGVTQSPTHLIKTRGQQVTLRCSPKSGHDTVSWYQQALGQGPQFIFQYYEEEERQRGNFPDRFSGHQFPNYSSELNVNALLLGDSALYLCASSLDLSYNEQFFGPGTRLTVL.

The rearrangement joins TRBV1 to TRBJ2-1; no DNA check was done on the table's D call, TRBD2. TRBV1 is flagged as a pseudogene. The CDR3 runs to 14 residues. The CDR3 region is CTSSLASGFNEQFF. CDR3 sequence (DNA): TGCACCAGCAGCCTAGCTAGCGGGTTCAATGAGCAGTTCTTC.

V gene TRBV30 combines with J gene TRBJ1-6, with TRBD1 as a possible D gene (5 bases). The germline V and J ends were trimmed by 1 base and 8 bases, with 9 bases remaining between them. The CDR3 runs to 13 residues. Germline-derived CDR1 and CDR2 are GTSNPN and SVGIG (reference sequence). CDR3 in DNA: TGTGCCTGGAGTGGGGGCTGGGATTCACCCCTCCACTTT. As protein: CAWSGGWDSPLHF.

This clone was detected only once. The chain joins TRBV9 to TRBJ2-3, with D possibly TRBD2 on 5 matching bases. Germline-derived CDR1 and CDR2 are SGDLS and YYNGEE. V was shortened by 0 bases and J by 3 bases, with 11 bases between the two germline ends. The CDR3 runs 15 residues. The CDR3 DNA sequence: TGTGCCAGCAGCGTAGGTTTTACGGGGACAGATACGCAGTATTTT. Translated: CASSVGFTGTDTQYF.

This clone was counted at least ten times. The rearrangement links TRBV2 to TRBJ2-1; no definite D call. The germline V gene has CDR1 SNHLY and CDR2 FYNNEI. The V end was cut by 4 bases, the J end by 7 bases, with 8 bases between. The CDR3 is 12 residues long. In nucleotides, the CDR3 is TGTGCCAGCAGTGTGTTTGGTAATGAGCAGTTCTTC. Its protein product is CASSVFGNEQFF. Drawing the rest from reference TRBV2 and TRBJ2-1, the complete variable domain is EPEVTQTPSHQVTQMGQEVILRCVPISNHLYFYWYRQILGQKVEFLVSFYNNEISEKSEIFDDQFSVERPDGSNFTLKIRSTKLEDSAMYFCASSVFGNEQFFGPGTRLTVL.

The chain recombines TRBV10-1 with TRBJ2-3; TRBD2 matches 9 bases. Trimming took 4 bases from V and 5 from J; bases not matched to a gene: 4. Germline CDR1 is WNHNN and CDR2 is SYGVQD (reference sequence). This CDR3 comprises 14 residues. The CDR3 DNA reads TGCGCCAGCAGTGTTCGTAGCGGGGGAGATACGCAGTATTTT. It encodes CASSVRSGGDTQYF.

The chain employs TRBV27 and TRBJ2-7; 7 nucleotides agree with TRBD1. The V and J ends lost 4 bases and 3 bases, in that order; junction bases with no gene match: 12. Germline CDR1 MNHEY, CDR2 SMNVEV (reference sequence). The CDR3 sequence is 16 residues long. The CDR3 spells CASSSYSRTGVYEQYF. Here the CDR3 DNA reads TGTGCCAGCAGTTCATATTCCCGGACAGGTGTCTACGAGCAGTACTTC.

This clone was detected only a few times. The CDR3 DNA reads TGTGCCAGCAGTTCCCCCCTCAGACAGGGGGCCTACGAGCAGTACTTC. This encodes CASSSPLRQGAYEQYF. The gene calls are TRBV28 and TRBJ2-7; 9 nucleotides align to TRBD1. The CDR3 extends over 16 amino acids. Losses at the gene ends were 4 bases for V and 2 bases for J; bases not matched to a gene: 9. Germline V CDR1 and CDR2: MDHEN, SYDVKM.

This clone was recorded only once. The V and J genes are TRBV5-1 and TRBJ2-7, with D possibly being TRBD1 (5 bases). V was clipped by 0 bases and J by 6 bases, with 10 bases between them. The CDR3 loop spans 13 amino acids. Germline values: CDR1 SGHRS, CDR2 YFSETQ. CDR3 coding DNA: TGCGCCAGCAGCTTGGGTGTAGGGGTCGAGCAGTACTTC. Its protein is CASSLGVGVEQYF.

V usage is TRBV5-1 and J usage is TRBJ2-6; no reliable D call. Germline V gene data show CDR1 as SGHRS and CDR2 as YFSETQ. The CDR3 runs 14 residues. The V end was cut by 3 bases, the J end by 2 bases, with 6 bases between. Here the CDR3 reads CASSSTTGANVLTF. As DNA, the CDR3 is TGCGCCAGCAGCTCCACAACTGGGGCCAACGTCCTGACTTTC.

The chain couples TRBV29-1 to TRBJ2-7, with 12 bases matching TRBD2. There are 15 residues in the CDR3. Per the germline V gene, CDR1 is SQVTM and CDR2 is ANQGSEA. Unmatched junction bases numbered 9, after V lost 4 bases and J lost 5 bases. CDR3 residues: CSVVGRLAGEHEQYF. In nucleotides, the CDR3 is TGCAGCGTTGTTGGTAGACTAGCGGGAGAACACGAGCAGTACTTC.

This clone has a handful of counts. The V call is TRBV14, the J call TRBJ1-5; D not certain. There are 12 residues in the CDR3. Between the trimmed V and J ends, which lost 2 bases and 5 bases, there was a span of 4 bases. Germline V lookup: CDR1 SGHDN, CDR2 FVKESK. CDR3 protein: CASSQLDQPQHF. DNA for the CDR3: TGTGCCAGCAGCCAATTGGATCAGCCCCAGCATTTT.

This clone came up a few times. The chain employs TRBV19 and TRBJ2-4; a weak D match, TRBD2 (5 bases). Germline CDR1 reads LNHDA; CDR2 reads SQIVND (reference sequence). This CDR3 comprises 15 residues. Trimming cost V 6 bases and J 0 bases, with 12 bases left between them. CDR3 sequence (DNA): TGTGCCAGTAGACCACCAGAGGGAGCCAAAAACATTCAGTACTTC. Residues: CASRPPEGAKNIQYF.

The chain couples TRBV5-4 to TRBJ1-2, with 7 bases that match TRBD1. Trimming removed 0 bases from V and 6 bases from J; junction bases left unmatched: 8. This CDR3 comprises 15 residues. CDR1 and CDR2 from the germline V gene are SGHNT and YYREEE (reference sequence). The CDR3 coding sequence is TGTGCCAGCAGCTTGGCGGCCCAGGGGGGCCATGGCTACACCTTC. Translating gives CASSLAAQGGHGYTF.

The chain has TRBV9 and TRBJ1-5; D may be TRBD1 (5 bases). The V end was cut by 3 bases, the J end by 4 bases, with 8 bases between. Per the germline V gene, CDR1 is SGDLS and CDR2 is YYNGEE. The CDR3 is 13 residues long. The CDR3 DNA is TGTGCCAGCAGCGGGGACGGTAATCAGCCCCAGCATTTT. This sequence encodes CASSGDGNQPQHF.

The chain's CDR3 is CASSQDRGENTF. The CDR3 DNA sequence: TGTGCCAGCAGCCAAGACCGGGGCGAAAATACCTTC. This sequence joins TRBV14 and TRBJ1-2, with a possible D match to TRBD1 (5 bases). Germline-derived CDR1 and CDR2 are SGHDN and FVKESK. The CDR3 is 12 amino acids. Trimming took 0 bases from V and 14 from J, leaving 13 bases between them.

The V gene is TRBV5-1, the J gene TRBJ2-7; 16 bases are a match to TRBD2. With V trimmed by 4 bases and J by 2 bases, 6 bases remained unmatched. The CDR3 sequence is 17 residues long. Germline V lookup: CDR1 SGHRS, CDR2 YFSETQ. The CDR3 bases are TGCGCCAGCAGCCCGGGACTAGCGGGAGGGAGCCCCTACGAGCAGTACTTC. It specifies CASSPGLAGGSPYEQYF.

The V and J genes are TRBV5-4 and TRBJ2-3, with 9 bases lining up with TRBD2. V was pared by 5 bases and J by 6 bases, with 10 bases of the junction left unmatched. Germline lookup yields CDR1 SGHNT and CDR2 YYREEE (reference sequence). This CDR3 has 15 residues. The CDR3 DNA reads TGTGCCAGCAGGGATCAGCGGGGGGCAGGTGATACGCAGTATTTT. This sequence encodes CASRDQRGAGDTQYF.

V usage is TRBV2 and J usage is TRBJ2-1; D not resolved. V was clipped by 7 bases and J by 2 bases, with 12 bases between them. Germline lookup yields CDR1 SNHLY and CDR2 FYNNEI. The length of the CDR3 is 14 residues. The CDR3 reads CASTPAGTYNEQFF. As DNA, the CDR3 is TGTGCCAGCACCCCAGCAGGCACCTACAATGAGCAGTTCTTC. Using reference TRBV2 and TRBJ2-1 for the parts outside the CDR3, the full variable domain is EPEVTQTPSHQVTQMGQEVILRCVPISNHLYFYWYRQILGQKVEFLVSFYNNEISEKSEIFDDQFSVERPDGSNFTLKIRSTKLEDSAMYFCASTPAGTYNEQFFGPGTRLTVL.

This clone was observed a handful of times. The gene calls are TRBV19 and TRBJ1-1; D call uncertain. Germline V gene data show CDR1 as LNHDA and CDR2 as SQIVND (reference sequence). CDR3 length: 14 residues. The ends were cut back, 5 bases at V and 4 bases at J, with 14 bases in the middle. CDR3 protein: CASSPIASGTEAFF. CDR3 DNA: TGTGCCAGTAGTCCCATTGCGTCAGGCACTGAAGCTTTCTTT.

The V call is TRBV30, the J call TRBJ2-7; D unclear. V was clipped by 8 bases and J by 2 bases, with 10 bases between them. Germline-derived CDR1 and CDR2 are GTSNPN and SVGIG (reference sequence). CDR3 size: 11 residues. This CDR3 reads CAVVRTYEQYF. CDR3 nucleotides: TGTGCCGTCGTTCGTACCTACGAGCAGTACTTC. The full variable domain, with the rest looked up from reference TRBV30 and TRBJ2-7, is SQTIHQWPATLVQPVGSPLSLECTVEGTSNPNLYWYRQAAGRGLQLLFYSVGIGQISSEVPQNLSASRPQDRQFILSSKKLLLSDSGFYLCAVVRTYEQYFGPGTRLTVT.

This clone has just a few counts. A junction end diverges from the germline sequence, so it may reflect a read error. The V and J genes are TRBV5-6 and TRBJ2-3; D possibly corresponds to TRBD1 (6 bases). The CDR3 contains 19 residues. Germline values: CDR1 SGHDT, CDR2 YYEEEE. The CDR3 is CASSRSGQGPFLGTDTQYF. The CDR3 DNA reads TGTGCCAGCAGCCGTTCGGGGCAGGGGCCCTTTTTAGGCACCGATACGCAGTATTTT.

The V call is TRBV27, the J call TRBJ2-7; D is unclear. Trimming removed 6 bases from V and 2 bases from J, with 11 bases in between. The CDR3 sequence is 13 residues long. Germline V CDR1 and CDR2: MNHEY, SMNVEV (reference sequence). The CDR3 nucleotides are TGTGCCAGCAGAACGGACGGACCCTACGAGCAGTACTTC. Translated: CASRTDGPYEQYF.

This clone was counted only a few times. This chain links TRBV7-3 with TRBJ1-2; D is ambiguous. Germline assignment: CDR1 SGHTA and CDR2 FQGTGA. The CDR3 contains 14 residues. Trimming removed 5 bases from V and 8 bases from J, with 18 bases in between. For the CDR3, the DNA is TGTGCCAGCAGCCCCTCTGGCGGGAAGGGAGGCTACACCTTC. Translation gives CASSPSGGKGGYTF.

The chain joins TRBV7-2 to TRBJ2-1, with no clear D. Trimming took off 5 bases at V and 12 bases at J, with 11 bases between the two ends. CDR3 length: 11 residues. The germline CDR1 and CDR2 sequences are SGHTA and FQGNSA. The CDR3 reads CASSPEVGQFF. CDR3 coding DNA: TGTGCCAGCAGCCCAGAGGTGGGGCAGTTCTTC.

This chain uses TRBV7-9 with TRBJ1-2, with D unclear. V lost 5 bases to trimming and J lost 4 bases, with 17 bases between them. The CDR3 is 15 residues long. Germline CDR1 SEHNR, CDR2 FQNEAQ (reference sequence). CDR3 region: CASSPSFARSYGYTF. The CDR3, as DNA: TGTGCCAGCAGCCCGTCGTTCGCTCGTAGCTATGGCTACACCTTC.

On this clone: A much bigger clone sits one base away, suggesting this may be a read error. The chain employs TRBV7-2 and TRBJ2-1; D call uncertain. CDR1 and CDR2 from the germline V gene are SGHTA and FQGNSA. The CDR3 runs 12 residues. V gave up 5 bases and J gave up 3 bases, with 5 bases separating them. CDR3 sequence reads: CASSPDYNEQFF. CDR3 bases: TGTGCCAGCAGCCCAGACTACAATGAGCAGTTCTTC.

CDR3 region: CASSQEQGRDYEQYF. As DNA, the CDR3 is TGCGCCAGCAGCCAAGAACAGGGCCGAGACTACGAGCAGTACTTC. V and J are TRBV4-1 and TRBJ2-7, with D maybe TRBD1 (6 bases). The CDR3 covers 15 residues. Germline V gene sequence: CDR1 MGHRA, CDR2 YSYEKL. V was pared by 0 bases and J by 3 bases, with 12 bases between.